This entry is about one TCR beta chain. The antigen is not known. This sample is part of a study of human T cells and chemical hapten exposure. About the study: TCR yields per sample varied, mainly owing to small pooled library volume differences.

Study-level findings and limits: Among TCRs, those above 1 in 1000 frequency were unaffected by DPC sensitization.

Total RNA was extracted from unfractionated whole blood. The length of the CDR3 is 19 residues. V shed 0 bases and J shed 3 bases, with 24 bases lying between them. Germline values: CDR1 MNHEY, CDR2 SVGAGI. The library tagged individual cDNA molecules with unique molecular identifiers. As handled by the study authors: A per-sample median of around 100,000 TCRs was observed, with a range of about 20,000 to 700,000. TCRdb passed the reads through MiXCR, listing each CDR3 protein once. What appears here as the V and J calls and clone size reflects TCRdb's work, not the paper's. The profile shows fewer than 150,000 distinct CDR3 sequences, less than 10% of them singletons.

The specimen sequenced was whole blood. The V and J genes are TRBV6-5 and TRBJ2-7; perhaps TRBD2 as D (6 bases). The clonotype originates from a human donor in good health. Some clones in this sample may be carry-over from other donors' samples. The CDR3, as DNA: TGTGCCAGCAGTTACTCGTTTCCCTTGGGGGGTGGGGAGGACTACGAGCAGTACTTC. The encoded protein is CASSYSFPLGGGEDYEQYF.